The rows below give T cell receptor beta chains drawn from one sample of a study of tumor and adjacent non-tumor tissue in lung cancer. TCRdb re-analysed the multiplex PCR reads in MiXCR, keeping a single row per CDR3 protein. The table has under 150,000 distinct CDR3 sequences, approximately 72% seen once. Sequenced: lung tumor tissue. The receptor set was obtained from a man in his 60s with small cell lung cancer. The CDR3 runs from the conserved cysteine through the conserved F or W. The order of the fields is V gene, D gene, clone size, J gene, CDR3 DNA, CDR3 protein. The D gene is left open where the match is weak. Size values are once, few and many counts, or a class for expanded clones, and some rows have none.

TRBV6-2/TRBV6-3	NA	NA	TRBJ1-1	TGTGCCAGCAGTTATCATTGCCTCGACGCTTTCTTT	CASSYHCLDAFF
TRBV20-1	NA	many	TRBJ2-7	TGCAGTGTCTTGGGAAACTCCTACGAGCAGTACTTC	CSVLGNSYEQYF
TRBV6-2/TRBV6-3	TRBD2	NA	TRBJ2-1	TGTGCCAGCAGTTACCGGGGGGAGACTGGGCAGTTCTTC	CASSYRGETGQFF
TRBV20-1	NA	NA	TRBJ2-3	TGCAGTACTCGATTGCCAGATACGCAGTATTTC	CSTRLPDTQYF
TRBV2	NA	NA	TRBJ1-5	TGTGCCAGCAGTGAGCAGGGTGGCAATCAGCCCCAGCATTTT	CASSEQGGNQPQHF
TRBV6-5	NA	NA	TRBJ2-5	TGTGTCAGCAGCCGCCTAGGGGGAGAAGAGACCCAGTACTTC	CVSSRLGGEETQYF
TRBV29-1	TRBD2	NA	TRBJ2-1	TGCAGCGCCGGGGGGAATGAGCAGTCCTTC	CSAGGNEQSF
TRBV11-3	TRBD1	NA	TRBJ2-2	TGTGCCAGCAGTTCAGGACAGGGGGCTCTCGGCGGGGAGCTGTTTTTT	CASSSGQGALGGELFF
TRBV20-1	TRBD2	NA	TRBJ2-3	TGCGGTGCTAGAGATCGTGGACTAGCGGGAGGGCCCTCAGATACGCAGTATTTT	CGARDRGLAGGPSDTQYF
TRBV20-1	TRBD1	few	TRBJ2-7	TGCAGTGCAGTCGACAGGGGGAAGGACGAGCAGTACTTC	CSAVDRGKDEQYF
TRBV6-5	NA	few	TRBJ1-4	TGTGCCAGCAGTCTCCAGGGAAGAGGCGAAAAACTGTTTTTT	CASSLQGRGEKLFF
TRBV5-4	NA	NA	TRBJ1-1	TGTGCCAGCAGCCCGCACAGGGACCTGAACACTGAAGCTTTCTTT	CASSPHRDLNTEAFF
TRBV12-3/TRBV12-4	TRBD2	NA	TRBJ2-5	TGTGCCAGCAGTTTTAACGGGAGGCCGGGTGAGACTCAGTACTTC	CASSFNGRPGETQYF
TRBV5-8	TRBD2	NA	TRBJ2-1	TGTGTCAGTAGCGGGATTAGATCCTATAAAATCGAGCAGTTCTTC	CVSSGIRSYKIEQFF
TRBV29-1	TRBD2	NA	TRBJ2-5	TGCAGCGTCAGACTAGCGGGAGATCTGAAGACCCAGTACTTC	CSVRLAGDLKTQYF
TRBV10-2	NA	NA	TRBJ1-4	TGCGCCAGCCGGCAACCTGGAACTAATGAAGAACTGTTTTTT	CASRQPGTNEELFF
TRBV6-5	TRBD2	many	TRBJ2-1	TGTGCCAGCAGTGCACCGGGACTAGCGGGAGTTGGGCAGTTCTTC	CASSAPGLAGVGQFF
TRBV5-6	TRBD2	once	TRBJ2-1	TGTACCAGCAGCTTGATCGCTAGCGGAGAATACAATGAGCAGTTCTTC	CTSSLIASGEYNEQFF
TRBV10-3	NA	NA	TRBJ1-5	TGTGGCACGAAAGTGGGGGAGGATCAGCCCCAGCATTTT	CGTKVGEDQPQHF
TRBV5-4	NA	NA	TRBJ2-7	TGTGCCAGCAGCTGGAAAGGGGTGGACGAGCAGTACTTC	CASSWKGVDEQYF
TRBV29-1	NA	NA	TRBJ1-2	TGCAGCATTGTCGTTGGACAACAAAACTATGTCTATACCTTC	CSIVVGQQNYVYTF
TRBV28	NA	NA	TRBJ1-2	TGTGCCAGCGAGGGGGTCTATGGCTACACCTTC	CASEGVYGYTF
TRBV11-2	NA	NA	TRBJ1-1	TGTGCCAGCAGTGCTTTGGGTTGGGGCACTGAAGCTTTCTTT	CASSALGWGTEAFF
TRBV6-1	NA	NA	TRBJ2-1	TGTGCCAGCAGTGCTCACGGACCGCAGTTCTTC	CASSAHGPQFF
TRBV6-1	NA	few	TRBJ1-5	TGTGCCAGCAGATCCCGAGGGGAGGTAGGCAATCAGCCCCAGCATTTT	CASRSRGEVGNQPQHF
TRBV11-2	NA	NA	TRBJ2-7	TGTGCCAGCAGCTTATACGACACTTCCTACGAGCGATACTTC	CASSLYDTSYERYF
TRBV4-2	NA	NA	TRBJ1-4	TGTGCCAGCAGCCAAGAGAACAGGGCAGGTGAAAAACTGTTTTTT	CASSQENRAGEKLFF
TRBV20-1	NA	few	TRBJ2-3	TGCAGTGCGCTAGGCTATGGTAGCACAGATACGCAGTATTTT	CSALGYGSTDTQYF